The present TCR beta chain was sequenced within a study of radiotherapy plus CTLA-4 blockade in lung cancer. Turning to the study itself: Across the patients, objective responses occurred in approximately 17%, and disease control in 30% to 35%.

The ends were cut back, 1 base at V and 3 bases at J, with 7 bases in the middle. Germline CDR1 and CDR2: GTSNPN and SVGIG (reference sequence). CDR3 size: 13 residues. Details on this clone: Its antigen is as yet unknown.

Sequenced by immunoSEQ multiplex PCR; TCRdb stores in-frame clones only, minus some. The table shows 84,000 or so clones, with approximately 82% occurring only once. CTLA-4 blockade using ipilimumab, together with focal radiation, was received by patients with chemo-refractory metastatic non-small-cell lung cancer. Whole-study results and caveats: Reports identified early blood T cell clone dynamics, with interferon-beta, as the best response predictor.

Sequencing was performed on peripheral blood, taken from a patient treated with radiotherapy plus ipilimumab. This sequence originates from a human donor with non-small cell lung cancer that progressed on radiotherapy plus ipilimumab. The genes are TRBV30 and TRBJ1-3; D call uncertain. The CDR3 protein is CAWSGIGGNTIYF. CDR3 in DNA: TGTGCCTGGAGTGGAATAGGTGGAAACACCATATATTTT.